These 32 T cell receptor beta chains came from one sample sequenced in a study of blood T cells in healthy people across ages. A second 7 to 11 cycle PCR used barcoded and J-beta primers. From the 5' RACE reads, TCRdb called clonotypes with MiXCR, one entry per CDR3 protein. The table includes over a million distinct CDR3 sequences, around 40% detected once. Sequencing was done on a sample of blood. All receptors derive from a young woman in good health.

The CDR3 reads CASSLVGGSSYEQFF. CDR3 in DNA: TGCGCCAGCAGCTTGGTTGGCGGTAGCTCCTACGAGCAGTTCTTC. The J gene is TRBJ2-1, the V gene TRBV5-1; D gene ambiguous. CDR3 length equals 15 residues. CDR1 and CDR2 (germline): SGHRS, YFSETQ. Trimming left V 0 bases short and J 10 bases short, with 17 bases between.

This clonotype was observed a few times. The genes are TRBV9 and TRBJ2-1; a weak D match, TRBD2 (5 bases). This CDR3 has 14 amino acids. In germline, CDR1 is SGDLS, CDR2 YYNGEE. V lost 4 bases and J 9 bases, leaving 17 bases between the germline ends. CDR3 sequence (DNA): TGTGCCAGCAGCCCCGCGGGCCCTCGGGGTGAGCAGTTCTTC. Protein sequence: CASSPAGPRGEQFF.

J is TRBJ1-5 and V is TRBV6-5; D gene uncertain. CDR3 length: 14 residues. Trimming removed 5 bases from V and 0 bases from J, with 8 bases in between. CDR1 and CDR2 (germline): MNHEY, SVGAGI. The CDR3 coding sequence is TGTGCCAGCAGTACCGGAATTAGCAATCAGCCCCAGCATTTT. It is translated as CASSTGISNQPQHF.

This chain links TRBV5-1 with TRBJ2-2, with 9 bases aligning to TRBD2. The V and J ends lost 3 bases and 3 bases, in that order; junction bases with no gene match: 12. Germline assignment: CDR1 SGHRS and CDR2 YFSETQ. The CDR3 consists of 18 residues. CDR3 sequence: CASSSSSSGRVDTGELFF. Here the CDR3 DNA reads TGCGCCAGCAGCTCCTCAAGTAGCGGGAGAGTCGACACCGGGGAGCTGTTTTTT.

The chain's CDR3 is CASTTTSGLAGRSSYNEQFF. As DNA, the CDR3 is TGTGCCAGCACTACCACTTCGGGACTAGCGGGACGTAGCTCCTACAATGAGCAGTTCTTC. The chain employs TRBV2 and TRBJ2-1; 13 positions match TRBD2. The CDR3 loop spans 20 amino acids. Germline-derived CDR1 and CDR2 are SNHLY and FYNNEI. Trimming at V came to 7 bases and at J to 0 bases, leaving 15 bases not matched to a gene. The variable domain in full, with the rest retrieved from reference TRBV2 and TRBJ2-1, is EPEVTQTPSHQVTQMGQEVILRCVPISNHLYFYWYRQILGQKVEFLVSFYNNEISEKSEIFDDQFSVERPDGSNFTLKIRSTKLEDSAMYFCASTTTSGLAGRSSYNEQFFGPGTRLTVL.

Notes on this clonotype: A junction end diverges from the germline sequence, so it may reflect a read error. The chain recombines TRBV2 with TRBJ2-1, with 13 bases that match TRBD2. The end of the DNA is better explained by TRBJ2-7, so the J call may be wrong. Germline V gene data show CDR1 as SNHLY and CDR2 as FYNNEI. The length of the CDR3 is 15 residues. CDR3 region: CTRTTSGGTYNEQYF. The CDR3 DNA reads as TGTACCAGGACGACTAGCGGGGGGACCTACAATGAGCAGTACTTC.

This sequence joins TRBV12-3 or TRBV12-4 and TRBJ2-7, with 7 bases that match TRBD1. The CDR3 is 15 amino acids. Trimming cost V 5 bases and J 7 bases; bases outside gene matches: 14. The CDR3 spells CASSLDRFSYNEQYF. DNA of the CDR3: TGTGCCAGCAGTCTGGACAGGTTCTCCTACAATGAGCAGTACTTC.

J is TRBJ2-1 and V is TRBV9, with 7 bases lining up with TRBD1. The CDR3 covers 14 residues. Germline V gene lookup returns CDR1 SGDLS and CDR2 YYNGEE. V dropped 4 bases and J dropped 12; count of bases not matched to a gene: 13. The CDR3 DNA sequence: TGTGCCAGCAGCTCCGGGACAGTTACAATGAGGCAGTTCTTC. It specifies CASSSGTVTMRQFF.

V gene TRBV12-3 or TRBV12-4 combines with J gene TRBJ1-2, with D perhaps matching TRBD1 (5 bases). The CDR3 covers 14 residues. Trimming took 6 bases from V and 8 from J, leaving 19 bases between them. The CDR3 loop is CASSTRQGWYGYTF. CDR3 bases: TGTGCCAGCAGCACCAGGCAGGGATGGTACGGCTACACCTTC.

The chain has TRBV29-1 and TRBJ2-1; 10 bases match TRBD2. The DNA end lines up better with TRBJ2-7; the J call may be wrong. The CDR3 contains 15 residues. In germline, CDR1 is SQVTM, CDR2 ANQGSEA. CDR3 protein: CSVPGLAYSYNEQYF. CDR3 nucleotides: TGCAGCGTACCGGGACTAGCGTACTCCTACAATGAGCAGTACTTC.

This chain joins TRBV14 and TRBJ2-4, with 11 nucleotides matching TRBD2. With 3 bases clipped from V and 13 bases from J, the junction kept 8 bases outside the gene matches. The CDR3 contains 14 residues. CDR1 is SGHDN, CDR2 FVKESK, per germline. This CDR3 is CASSHRLAGGGQYF. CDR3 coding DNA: TGTGCCAGCAGCCATCGTCTAGCGGGAGGCGGGCAGTACTTC. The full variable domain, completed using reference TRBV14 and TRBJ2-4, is EAGVTQFPSHSVIEKGQTVTLRCDPISGHDNLYWYRRVMGKEIKFLLHFVKESKQDESGMPNNRFLAERTGGTYSTLKVQPAELEDSGVYFCASSHRLAGGGQYFGAGTRLSVL.

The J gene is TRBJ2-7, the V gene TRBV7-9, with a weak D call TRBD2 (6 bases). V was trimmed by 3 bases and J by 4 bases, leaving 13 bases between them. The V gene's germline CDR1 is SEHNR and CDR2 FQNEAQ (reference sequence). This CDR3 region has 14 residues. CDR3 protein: CASSFAGTYYEQYF. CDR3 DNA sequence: TGTGCCAGCAGCTTCGCCGGGACTTATTACGAGCAGTACTTC.

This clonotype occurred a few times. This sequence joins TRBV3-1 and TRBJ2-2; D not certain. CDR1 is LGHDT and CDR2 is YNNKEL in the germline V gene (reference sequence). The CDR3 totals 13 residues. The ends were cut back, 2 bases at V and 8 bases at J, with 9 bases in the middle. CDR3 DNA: TGTGCCAGCAGCCAAAGGTATCAAGGGGAGCTGTTTTTT. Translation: CASSQRYQGELFF.

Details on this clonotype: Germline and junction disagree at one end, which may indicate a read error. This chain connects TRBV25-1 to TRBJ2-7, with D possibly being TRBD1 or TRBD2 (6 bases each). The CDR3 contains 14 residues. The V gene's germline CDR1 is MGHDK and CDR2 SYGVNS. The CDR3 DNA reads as TGTGCCGGCAGTGAAAGGGGGGCAGTGTACGAGCAGTACTTC. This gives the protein CAGSERGAVYEQYF.

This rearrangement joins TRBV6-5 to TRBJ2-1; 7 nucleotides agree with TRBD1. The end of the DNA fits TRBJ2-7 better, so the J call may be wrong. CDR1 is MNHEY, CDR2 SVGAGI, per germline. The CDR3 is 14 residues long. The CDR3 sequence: CASSPPTGYNEQYF. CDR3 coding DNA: TGTGCCAGCAGCCCTCCGACAGGGTATAATGAGCAGTACTTC.

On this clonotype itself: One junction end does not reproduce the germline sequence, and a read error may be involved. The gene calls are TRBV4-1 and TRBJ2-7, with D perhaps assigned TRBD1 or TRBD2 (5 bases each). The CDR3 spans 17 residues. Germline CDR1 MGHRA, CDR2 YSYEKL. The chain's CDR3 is CASSQGPSADSSCEQYF. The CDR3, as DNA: TGCGCCAGCAGCCAGGGACCTTCAGCGGACTCGTCCTGCGAGCAGTACTTC.

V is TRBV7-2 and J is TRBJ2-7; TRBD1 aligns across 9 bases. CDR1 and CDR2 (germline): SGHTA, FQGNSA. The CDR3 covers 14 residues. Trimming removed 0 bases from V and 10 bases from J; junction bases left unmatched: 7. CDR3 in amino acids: CASSLAPGQGQQYF. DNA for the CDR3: TGTGCCAGCAGCTTAGCCCCTGGACAGGGGCAACAGTACTTC.

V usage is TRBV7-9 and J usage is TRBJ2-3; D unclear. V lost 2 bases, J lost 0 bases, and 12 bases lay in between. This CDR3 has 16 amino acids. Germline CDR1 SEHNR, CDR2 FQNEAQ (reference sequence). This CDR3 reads CASSLFSLSSTDTQYF. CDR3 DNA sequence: TGTGCCAGCAGCTTATTTAGCCTTTCTAGCACAGATACGCAGTATTTT.

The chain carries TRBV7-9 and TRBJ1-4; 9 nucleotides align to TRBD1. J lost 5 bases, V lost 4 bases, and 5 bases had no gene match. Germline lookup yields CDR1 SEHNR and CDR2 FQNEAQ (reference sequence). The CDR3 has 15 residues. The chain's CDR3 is CASSSQDRGNEKLFF. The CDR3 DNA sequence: TGTGCCAGCAGCTCACAGGACAGGGGAAATGAAAAACTGTTTTTT.

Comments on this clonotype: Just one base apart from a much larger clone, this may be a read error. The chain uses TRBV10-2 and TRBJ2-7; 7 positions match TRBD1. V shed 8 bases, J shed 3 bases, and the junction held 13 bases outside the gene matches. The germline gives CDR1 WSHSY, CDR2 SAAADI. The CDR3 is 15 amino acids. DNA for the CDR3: TGCGCCAGCGGTCCTGGACAGGTGAAACTCTACGAGCAGTACTTC. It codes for CASGPGQVKLYEQYF.

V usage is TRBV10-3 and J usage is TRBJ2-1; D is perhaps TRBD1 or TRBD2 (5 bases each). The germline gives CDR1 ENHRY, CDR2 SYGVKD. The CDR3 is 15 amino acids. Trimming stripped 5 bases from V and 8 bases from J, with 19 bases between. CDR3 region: CAISPTGTAGDEQFF. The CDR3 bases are TGTGCCATCAGTCCCACCGGGACCGCAGGCGATGAGCAGTTCTTC.

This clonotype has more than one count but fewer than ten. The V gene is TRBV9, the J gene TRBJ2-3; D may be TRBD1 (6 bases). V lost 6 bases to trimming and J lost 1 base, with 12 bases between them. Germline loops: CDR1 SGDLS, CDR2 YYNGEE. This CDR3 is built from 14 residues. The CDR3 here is CASTLDSRTDTQYF. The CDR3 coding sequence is TGTGCCAGCACCCTGGACAGCCGCACAGATACGCAGTATTTT.

The CDR3 loop is CASTVAGQTYEQYF. The CDR3 DNA reads TGTGCCAGCACCGTAGCGGGGCAAACCTACGAGCAGTACTTC. This sequence joins TRBV2 and TRBJ2-7; 8 nucleotides agree with TRBD2. The ends lost 7 bases at V and 2 bases at J; junction bases unmatched: 7. CDR1 SNHLY and CDR2 FYNNEI come from the germline V gene. This CDR3 spans 14 amino acids.

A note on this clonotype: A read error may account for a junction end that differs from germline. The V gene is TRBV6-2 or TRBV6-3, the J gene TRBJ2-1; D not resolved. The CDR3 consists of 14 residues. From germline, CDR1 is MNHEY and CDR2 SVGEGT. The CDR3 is CASLPARTYNEQFF. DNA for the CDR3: TGCGCCAGCCTTCCAGCGCGGACGTACAATGAGCAGTTCTTC.

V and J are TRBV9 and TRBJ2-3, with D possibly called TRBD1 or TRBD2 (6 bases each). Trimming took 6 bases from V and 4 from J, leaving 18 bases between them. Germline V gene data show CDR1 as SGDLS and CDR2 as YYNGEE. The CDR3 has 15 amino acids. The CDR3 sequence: CASTPLGGTPDTQYF. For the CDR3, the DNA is TGTGCCAGCACCCCTTTGGGGGGCACGCCAGATACGCAGTATTTT.

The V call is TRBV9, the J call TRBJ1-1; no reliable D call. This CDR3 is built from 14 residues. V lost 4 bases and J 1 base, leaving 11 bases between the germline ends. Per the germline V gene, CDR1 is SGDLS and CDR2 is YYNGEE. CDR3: CASSPEDGNTEAFF. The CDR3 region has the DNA TGTGCCAGCAGCCCCGAGGACGGGAACACTGAAGCTTTCTTT.

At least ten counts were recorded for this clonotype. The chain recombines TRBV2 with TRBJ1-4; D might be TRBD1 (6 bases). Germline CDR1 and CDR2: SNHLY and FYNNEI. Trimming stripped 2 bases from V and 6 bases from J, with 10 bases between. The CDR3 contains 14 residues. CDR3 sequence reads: CASSESDSDEKLFF. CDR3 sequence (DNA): TGTGCCAGCAGTGAATCGGACAGCGATGAAAAACTGTTTTTT.

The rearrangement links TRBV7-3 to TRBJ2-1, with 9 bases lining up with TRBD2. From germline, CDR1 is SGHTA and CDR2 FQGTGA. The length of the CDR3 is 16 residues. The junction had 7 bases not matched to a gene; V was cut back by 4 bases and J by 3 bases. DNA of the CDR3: TGTGCCAGCAGCTCCCCAGCGGGGGGACGCTACAATGAGCAGTTCTTC. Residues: CASSSPAGGRYNEQFF.

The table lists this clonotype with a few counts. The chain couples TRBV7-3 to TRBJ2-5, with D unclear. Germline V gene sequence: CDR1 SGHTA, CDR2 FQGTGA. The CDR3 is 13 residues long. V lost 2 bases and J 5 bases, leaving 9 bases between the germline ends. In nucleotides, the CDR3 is TGTGCCAGCAGCTTATCTCCCGTGGAGACCCAGTACTTC. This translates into CASSLSPVETQYF.

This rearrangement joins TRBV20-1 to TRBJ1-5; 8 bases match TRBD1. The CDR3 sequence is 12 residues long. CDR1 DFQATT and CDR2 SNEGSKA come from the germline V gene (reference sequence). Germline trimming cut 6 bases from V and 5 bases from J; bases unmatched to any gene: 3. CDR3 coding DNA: TGCAGTGCGAGGGACAGGCATCAGCCCCAGCATTTT. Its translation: CSARDRHQPQHF.

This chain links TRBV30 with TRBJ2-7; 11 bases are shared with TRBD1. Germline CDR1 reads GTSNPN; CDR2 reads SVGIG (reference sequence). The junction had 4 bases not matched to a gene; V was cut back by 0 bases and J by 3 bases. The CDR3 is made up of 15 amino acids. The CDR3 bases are TGTGCCTGGAGTGTACTAGGGACAGGGGGCTACGAGCAGTACTTC. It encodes CAWSVLGTGGYEQYF. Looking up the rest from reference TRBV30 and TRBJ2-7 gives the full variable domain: SQTIHQWPATLVQPVGSPLSLECTVEGTSNPNLYWYRQAAGRGLQLLFYSVGIGQISSEVPQNLSASRPQDRQFILSSKKLLLSDSGFYLCAWSVLGTGGYEQYFGPGTRLTVT.

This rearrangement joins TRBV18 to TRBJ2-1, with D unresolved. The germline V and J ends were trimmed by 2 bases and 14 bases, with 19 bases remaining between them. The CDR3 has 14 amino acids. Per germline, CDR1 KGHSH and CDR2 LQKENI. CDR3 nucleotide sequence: TGTGCCAGCTCACCATCACGGGCCTTTCAACGGGAGTTCTTC. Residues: CASSPSRAFQREFF.